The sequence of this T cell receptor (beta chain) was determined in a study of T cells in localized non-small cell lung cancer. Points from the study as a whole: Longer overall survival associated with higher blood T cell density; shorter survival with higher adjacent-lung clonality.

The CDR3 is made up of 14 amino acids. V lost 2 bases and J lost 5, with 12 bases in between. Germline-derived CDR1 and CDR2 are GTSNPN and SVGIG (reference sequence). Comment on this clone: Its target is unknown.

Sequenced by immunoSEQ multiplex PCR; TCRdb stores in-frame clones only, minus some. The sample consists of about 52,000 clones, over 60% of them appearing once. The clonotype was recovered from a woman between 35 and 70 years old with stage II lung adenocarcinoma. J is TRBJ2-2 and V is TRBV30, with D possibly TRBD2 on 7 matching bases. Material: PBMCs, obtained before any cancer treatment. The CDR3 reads CAWSRGGETGELFF. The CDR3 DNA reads TGTGCCTGGAGTAGGGGGGGCGAGACCGGGGAGCTGTTTTTT.